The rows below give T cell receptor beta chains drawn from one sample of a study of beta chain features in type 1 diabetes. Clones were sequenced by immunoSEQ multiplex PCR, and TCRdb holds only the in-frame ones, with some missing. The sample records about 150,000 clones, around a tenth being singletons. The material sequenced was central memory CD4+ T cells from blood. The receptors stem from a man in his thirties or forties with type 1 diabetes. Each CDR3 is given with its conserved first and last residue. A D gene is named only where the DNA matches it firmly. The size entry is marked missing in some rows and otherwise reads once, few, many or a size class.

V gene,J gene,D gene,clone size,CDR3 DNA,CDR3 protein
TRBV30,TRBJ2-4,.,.,TGTGCCTGGAGCGGAAGGGGGGGCAAAAACATTCAGTACTTC,CAWSGRGGKNIQYF
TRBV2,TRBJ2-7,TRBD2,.,TGTGCCAGCAGAAAGTCCGGACTAGAGTTAGCGCAGTACTTC,CASRKSGLELAQYF
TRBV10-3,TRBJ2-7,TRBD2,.,TGTGCCATCAGCCCGCAGACTAGCGGGTCGGACGGGCAGTACTTC,CAISPQTSGSDGQYF
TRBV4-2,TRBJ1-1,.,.,TGTGCCAGCAGCCAAGATCTTTGGAAAACTATGAACACTGAAGCTTTCTTT,CASSQDLWKTMNTEAFF
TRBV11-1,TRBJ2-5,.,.,TGTGCCAGCAGCCTCGGAGAGACCCAGTACTTC,CASSLGETQYF
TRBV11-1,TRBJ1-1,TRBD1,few,TGTGCCAGCAGCTTAGAGGGGACAGGCCGCACTGAAGCTTTCTTT,CASSLEGTGRTEAFF
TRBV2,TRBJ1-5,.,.,TGTGCCAGCCAAAGCCAGTGGGGGGATCAGCCCCAGCATTTT,CASQSQWGDQPQHF
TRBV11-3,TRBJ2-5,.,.,TGTGCCAGCAGCTTAGGCGGGGCTCAAGAGACCCAGTACTTC,CASSLGGAQETQYF
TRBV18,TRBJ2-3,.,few,TGTGCCAGCTCCAGAGCAAGGGAGGATACGCAGTATTTT,CASSRAREDTQYF
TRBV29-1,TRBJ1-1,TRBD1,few,TGCAGCGGGAGAACGACAGGGGGGGTTAATGAAGCTTTCTTT,CSGRTTGGVNEAFF
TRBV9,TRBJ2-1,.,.,TGTGCCAGCAGCTTAGCGAGTACCTACAATGAGCAGTTCTTC,CASSLASTYNEQFF